This T cell receptor beta chain was identified in a study of blood T cell repertoires in COVID-19. Study-wide context: Samples representing acute and convalescent COVID-19 were sourced from the United States, Italy and Spain. Nucleic acid was either cDNA or gDNA, and it came from T cells, B-cell-depleted T cells, or PBMCs.

Germline assignment: CDR1 SGHRS and CDR2 YFSETQ. With 0 bases clipped from V and 3 bases from J, the junction kept 9 bases outside the gene matches. This CDR3 region has 18 residues. In the authors' workflow: It was from reference gene primer amplification that nucleated cell counts were estimated. Profiling relied on immunoSEQ multiplex PCR, and the TCRdb table lists in-frame clones only, not all of them. V and J calls and clone size are those listed in that table; D and trimming were worked out from the DNA. Found here are approximately 180,000 clones, 82% of them singletons; the top ten hold over 7.5%.

This chain uses TRBV5-1 with TRBJ2-6; 7 bases align to TRBD1. The specimen sequenced was peripheral blood. The receptor was isolated from a woman in her seventies with acute or convalescent COVID-19. The chain's CDR3 is CASSLAVRGLVGANVLTF. The CDR3 bases are TGCGCCAGCAGCTTGGCAGTCAGGGGGTTAGTTGGGGCCAACGTCCTGACTTTC. Full variable domain (missing parts from reference TRBV5-1 and TRBJ2-6): KAGVTQTPRYLIKTRGQQVTLSCSPISGHRSVSWYQQTPGQGLQFLFEYFSETQRNKGNFPGRFSGRQFSNSRSEMNVSTLELGDSALYLCASSLAVRGLVGANVLTFGAGSRLTVL.